This T cell receptor (beta chain) was recorded in a study of blood T cell repertoires in COVID-19. Study in general: There were acute and convalescent COVID-19 samples, and they came from the United States, Italy and Spain. PBMCs, B-cell-depleted T cells, or T cells provided the cDNA or gDNA that made up the material.

In the original analysis: Amplification with reference gene primers provided the estimates of nucleated cell counts. TCRdb keeps only in-frame clones here, not all; method: immunoSEQ multiplex PCR. The V and J calls and clone size come from that table; D and trimming were worked out from the DNA. The sample consists of roughly 51,000 clones, about 89% of them appearing once. Trimming shortened V by 9 bases and J by 1 base, and 10 bases separated the two germline ends. Germline assignment: CDR1 MNHEY and CDR2 SVGAGI. This CDR3 comprises 13 residues. The chain is built from TRBV6-5 and TRBJ1-5; D gene ambiguous. The specimen was peripheral blood. The TCR comes from an older woman with active or convalescent COVID-19. CDR3 nucleotides: TGTGCCAGTAAAGAGATCAGCAATCAGCCCCAGCATTTT. This encodes CASKEISNQPQHF.